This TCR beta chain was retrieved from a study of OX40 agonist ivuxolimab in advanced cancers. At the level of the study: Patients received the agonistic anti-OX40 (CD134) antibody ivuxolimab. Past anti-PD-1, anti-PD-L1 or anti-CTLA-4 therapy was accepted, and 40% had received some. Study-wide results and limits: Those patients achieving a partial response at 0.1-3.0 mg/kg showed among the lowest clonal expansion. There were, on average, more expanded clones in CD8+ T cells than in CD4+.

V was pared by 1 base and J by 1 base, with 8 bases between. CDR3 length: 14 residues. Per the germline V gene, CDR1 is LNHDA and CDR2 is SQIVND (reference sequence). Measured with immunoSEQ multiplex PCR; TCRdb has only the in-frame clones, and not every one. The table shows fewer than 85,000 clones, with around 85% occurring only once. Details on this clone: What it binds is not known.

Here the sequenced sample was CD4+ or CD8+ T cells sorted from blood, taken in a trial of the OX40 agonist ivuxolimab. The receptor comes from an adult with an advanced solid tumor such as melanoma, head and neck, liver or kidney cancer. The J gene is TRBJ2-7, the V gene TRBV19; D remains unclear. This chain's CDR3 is CASSIGRSSYEQYF. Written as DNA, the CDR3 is TGTGCCAGTAGTATAGGTCGCAGTTCCTACGAGCAGTACTTC.